These T cell receptor beta chains were read from a single sample in a study of blood T cell repertoires in COVID-19. TCRdb keeps only in-frame clones here, not all; method: immunoSEQ multiplex PCR. The table shows 250,000 or so clones, with approximately 88% occurring only once. The sequencing sample was made of peripheral blood. All receptors come from a woman aged 30 to 39 with COVID-19, enrolled during active disease. Each CDR3 is given with its conserved first and last residue.

v_call: TRBV4-1; j_call: TRBJ1-2; cdr3_aa: CASSQEERQGYTF
v_call: TRBV29-1; j_call: TRBJ2-7; cdr3_aa: CSGTTTSGLSSYEQYF
v_call: TRBV4-3; j_call: TRBJ1-2; cdr3_aa: CASSQWVEGGTGYTF
v_call: TRBV23-1; j_call: TRBJ2-3; cdr3_aa: CASSLTQYF
v_call: TRBV6-5; j_call: TRBJ1-1; cdr3_aa: CASSLNRDGEAFF
v_call: TRBV12-3/TRBV12-4; j_call: TRBJ1-2; cdr3_aa: CASSSTGEGGYTF
v_call: TRBV19; j_call: TRBJ1-4; cdr3_aa: CASSRQGGEKLFF
v_call: TRBV10-3; j_call: TRBJ2-1; cdr3_aa: CAISALGDPISYNEQFF
v_call: TRBV6-5; j_call: TRBJ1-2; cdr3_aa: CASSYSRQNPGGYTF
v_call: TRBV19; j_call: TRBJ2-5; cdr3_aa: CASTPTRNQETQYF
v_call: TRBV5-1; j_call: TRBJ1-5; cdr3_aa: CASSPGLTQGVGQPQHF
v_call: TRBV7-2; j_call: TRBJ1-1; cdr3_aa: CASSLLEGTEAFF
v_call: TRBV6-5; j_call: TRBJ1-1; cdr3_aa: CASSLDSGNTEAFF
v_call: TRBV6-2/TRBV6-3; j_call: TRBJ2-2; cdr3_aa: CASSPADRTTGELFF
v_call: TRBV19; j_call: TRBJ2-5; cdr3_aa: CASSRRDSSGETQYF
v_call: TRBV7-8; j_call: TRBJ2-7; cdr3_aa: CASRPRGRSYEQYF
v_call: TRBV9; j_call: TRBJ1-4; cdr3_aa: CASSAPDPDRIFPPNEKLFF
v_call: TRBV28; j_call: TRBJ2-2; cdr3_aa: CASSLFGQTKTYTGELFF
v_call: TRBV11-2; j_call: TRBJ2-2; cdr3_aa: CASSLVQGSGELFF
v_call: TRBV11-2; j_call: TRBJ1-2; cdr3_aa: CASSLDLAPLYGYTF
v_call: TRBV29-1; j_call: TRBJ2-2; cdr3_aa: CSTGGGGELFF
v_call: TRBV6-2/TRBV6-3; j_call: TRBJ1-2; cdr3_aa: CASSYISWSGGADYGYTF
v_call: TRBV21-1; j_call: TRBJ1-1; cdr3_aa: CASSKEGRVEWMNTEAFF
v_call: TRBV6-2/TRBV6-3; j_call: TRBJ1-1; cdr3_aa: CASSLSDLTTEAFF
v_call: TRBV10-3; j_call: TRBJ1-1; cdr3_aa: CAISMTETEAFF
v_call: TRBV14; j_call: TRBJ1-1; cdr3_aa: CASSQGRRGGHTEAFF
v_call: TRBV7-8; j_call: TRBJ1-5; cdr3_aa: CASSPRRDQPQHF
v_call: TRBV7-2; j_call: TRBJ1-2; cdr3_aa: CASSLGQLQGYTF
v_call: TRBV7-2; j_call: TRBJ2-6; cdr3_aa: CASSPGLAGSGANVLTF
v_call: TRBV3-1/TRBV3-2; j_call: TRBJ2-2; cdr3_aa: CASSPSGGTGELFF
v_call: TRBV20-1; j_call: TRBJ2-5; cdr3_aa: CSVVSGETQYF
v_call: TRBV6-5; j_call: TRBJ1-1; cdr3_aa: CASISPNTEAFF
v_call: TRBV5-1; j_call: TRBJ1-1; cdr3_aa: CASSLEVVSEAFF
v_call: TRBV19; j_call: TRBJ1-3; cdr3_aa: CASSTTGDSGNTIYF
v_call: TRBV7-2; j_call: TRBJ2-1; cdr3_aa: CASSLQTGSSYNEQFF
v_call: TRBV7-6; j_call: TRBJ2-3; cdr3_aa: CASSPGGFYTDTQYF
v_call: TRBV29-1; j_call: TRBJ2-7; cdr3_aa: CSVEGGGESYEQYF
v_call: TRBV27; j_call: TRBJ2-5; cdr3_aa: CASSLSGDSSVKTQYF
v_call: TRBV7-2; j_call: TRBJ2-3; cdr3_aa: CASSLARGDTQYF
v_call: TRBV3-1/TRBV3-2; j_call: TRBJ2-1; cdr3_aa: CASSQETGGNYNEQFF
v_call: TRBV2; j_call: TRBJ1-2; cdr3_aa: CASSEPEGWIYGYTF
v_call: TRBV18; j_call: TRBJ1-4; cdr3_aa: CASSQTLRAFFTNEKLFF
v_call: TRBV2; j_call: TRBJ2-4; cdr3_aa: CASSRSKNIQYF
v_call: TRBV7-7; j_call: TRBJ2-5; cdr3_aa: CASSLVRRTGRLQETQYF
v_call: TRBV7-9; j_call: TRBJ2-1; cdr3_aa: CASSLGGGSFNNEQFF
v_call: TRBV7-2; j_call: TRBJ1-1; cdr3_aa: CASSLRHSTNTEAFF